The clone carrying this T cell receptor (beta chain) showed up many times. Its antigen remains unknown. RNA transcripts served as the template for amplifying TCR beta CDR3 regions. The HTBI primer set served for first-round RT-PCR of the TCR CDR3. TCRdb re-called the multiplex PCR reads with MiXCR, one entry per CDR3 protein. In the table there are some 300,000 distinct CDR3 sequences, roughly 20% of which are singletons. Diagnosis rested on symptoms, serum thyroxine and TRAb, thyroid ultrasound, and orbital computed tomography. This specimen belongs to a study of T cells in Graves' hyperthyroidism and ophthalmopathy. V was pared by 4 bases and J by 2 bases, with 11 bases between. The CDR3 covers 14 residues. The germline gives CDR1 MNHEY, CDR2 SMNVEV (reference sequence). Findings of the study overall: With a median lead of around 6.7 months before onset, the model predicted ophthalmopathy. The majority of expanded thyroid clonotypes above 0.001 also appeared in blood.

Material for sequencing was blood. The chain combines TRBV27 with TRBJ1-1; D unresolved. The sequence was collected from a man aged 45-65 years with Graves' ophthalmopathy. The CDR3 DNA is TGTGCCAGCAGTTGGGCAGGACTTAACACTGAAGCTTTCTTT. Its translation is CASSWAGLNTEAFF.